These 18 T cell receptor beta chains originate from one sample sequenced in a study of Graves' ophthalmopathy and Graves' hyperthyroidism. Amplified material comprised TCR beta CDR3 regions derived from RNA transcripts. RT-PCR was first run with HTBI primers, then multiplex PCR in a second round. TCRdb re-derived calls from the multiplex PCR reads in MiXCR, one entry per CDR3 protein. This table holds some 390,000 distinct CDR3 sequences, around 20% found once. Sequencing was carried out using peripheral blood. The receptors were gathered from a woman aged 18-29 years with Graves' ophthalmopathy.

Ten or more counts support this clonotype. The chain links TRBV28 to TRBJ1-2; TRBD1 agrees at 11 bases. The CDR3 has 14 amino acids. V lost 3 bases to trimming and J lost 4 bases; unmatched junction nucleotides: 1. Germline V gene sequence: CDR1 MDHEN, CDR2 SYDVKM. The CDR3 protein is CASSLGTGGYGYTF. In DNA form, the CDR3 reads TGTGCCAGCAGTTTGGGGACAGGGGGCTATGGCTACACCTTC.

Only a few counts were recorded for this clonotype. V is TRBV4-3 and J is TRBJ2-7, with TRBD2 identical over 12 bases. Trimming took 3 bases from V and 1 from J; bases not matched to a gene: 19. The CDR3 loop spans 21 amino acids. Germline V CDR1 and CDR2: LGHNA, YSLEER. CDR3 sequence (DNA): TGCGCCAGCAGCCACACGTTCGGAAGGCTAGCGGGAGGGGGGACGTCCTACGAGCAGTACTTC. Protein product: CASSHTFGRLAGGGTSYEQYF.

This clonotype was detected ten times or more. The chain links TRBV11-2 to TRBJ1-1, with D unclear. The CDR3 spans 14 residues. Between the trimmed V and J ends, which lost 2 bases and 0 bases, there was a span of 7 bases. Germline CDR1 and CDR2: SGHAT and FQNNGV. In DNA form, the CDR3 reads TGTGCCAGCAGCTTACGACCGATGAACACTGAAGCTTTCTTT. This translates into CASSLRPMNTEAFF.

This clonotype came up many times. The chain links TRBV27 to TRBJ2-4, with D possibly TRBD2 on 5 matching bases. This CDR3 has 15 amino acids. CDR1 is MNHEY, CDR2 SMNVEV, per germline (reference sequence). The germline V and J ends were trimmed by 6 bases and 1 base, with 13 bases remaining between them. CDR3 bases: TGTGCCAGCAGACCCCGGGATGGGGCCAAAAACATTCAGTACTTC. Its translation: CASRPRDGAKNIQYF.

This clonotype was counted ten times or more. The genes are TRBV12-3 or TRBV12-4 and TRBJ1-6; D is ambiguous. V gave up 2 bases and J gave up 10 bases, with 15 bases separating them. The CDR3 consists of 15 residues. The CDR3 DNA reads TGTGCCAGCAGTTTAAATTCCGGCGGGGTATCACCCCTCCACTTT. It encodes CASSLNSGGVSPLHF.

There are many counts of this clonotype. The CDR3 region has the DNA TGCAGTGCTAGGGGGTTTGGCACCGCCGGGTACGAGCAGTACTTC. Amino acids: CSARGFGTAGYEQYF. The chain uses TRBV20-1 and TRBJ2-7; D unclear. The germline V gene encodes CDR1 DFQATT and CDR2 SNEGSKA (reference sequence). Trimming cost V 3 bases and J 4 bases, with 19 bases left between them. This CDR3 has 15 residues.

This chain links TRBV15 with TRBJ1-2; unclear D gene. The V end lost 9 bases, the J end lost 7 bases, and 21 bases lay between the germline ends. The germline CDR1 and CDR2 sequences are LNHNV and YYDKDF (reference sequence). The CDR3 consists of 14 residues. The CDR3 DNA reads as TGTGCCACGTCCGGGCAACGGCTAACGGGTGGCTACACCTTC. It is translated as CATSGQRLTGGYTF.

Many counts were recorded for this clonotype. The rearrangement links TRBV11-2 to TRBJ1-5; TRBD1 agrees at 11 bases. V lost 5 bases and J lost 6; bases outside the gene matches: 9. The length of the CDR3 is 16 residues. In germline, CDR1 is SGHAT, CDR2 FQNNGV. CDR3 amino acids: CASSPLGGTGGQPQHF. The CDR3 region has the DNA TGTGCCAGCAGCCCCCTAGGGGGGACAGGGGGTCAGCCCCAGCATTTT.

This clonotype was picked up many times. The chain links TRBV28 to TRBJ1-1; the D is unclear. This CDR3 contains 15 residues. V was shortened by 4 bases and J by 1 base, with 13 bases between the two germline ends. Germline V gene lookup returns CDR1 MDHEN and CDR2 SYDVKM. The CDR3 bases are TGTGCCAGCAGTTGGCGGCAGGCCGGGAACACTGAAGCTTTCTTT. Protein product: CASSWRQAGNTEAFF. Variable domain in full (rest from reference TRBV28 and TRBJ1-1): DVKVTQSSRYLVKRTGEKVFLECVQDMDHENMFWYRQDPGLGLRLIYFSYDVKMKEKGDIPEGYSVSREKKERFSLILESASTNQTSMYLCASSWRQAGNTEAFFGQGTRLTVV.

The chain uses TRBV5-4 and TRBJ2-2, with 10 bases aligning to TRBD2. Germline CDR1 is SGHNT and CDR2 is YYREEE (reference sequence). The CDR3 is made up of 16 amino acids. With V trimmed by 0 bases and J by 7 bases, 6 bases remained unmatched. DNA for the CDR3: TGTGCCAGCAGCTTGGGACTAGCGGGCGTTGGCGGGGAGCTGTTTTTT. Translated: CASSLGLAGVGGELFF.

The chain combines TRBV9 with TRBJ2-2; possible D gene TRBD2, 6 bases. V was clipped by 0 bases and J by 0 bases, with 12 bases between them. The CDR3 covers 17 residues. CDR1 SGDLS and CDR2 YYNGEE come from the germline V gene. Here the CDR3 reads CASSVVSGLTNTGELFF. CDR3 DNA: TGTGCCAGCAGCGTAGTTAGCGGACTTACGAACACCGGGGAGCTGTTTTTT.

This clonotype was seen ten or more times. The rearrangement joins TRBV12-3 or TRBV12-4 to TRBJ2-5; tentative D call: TRBD2 (7 bases). V lost 4 bases and J 4 bases, leaving 13 bases between the germline ends. This CDR3 contains 14 residues. This chain's CDR3 is CASSSTGGLETQYF. The CDR3 nucleotides read TGTGCCAGCAGTTCCACCGGGGGGCTAGAGACCCAGTACTTC.

This clonotype was detected many times. The rearrangement uses TRBV20-1 and TRBJ1-2, with D possibly being TRBD1 (5 bases). V was cut by 3 bases and J by 8 bases, with 22 bases left in between. Germline CDR1 and CDR2: DFQATT and SNEGSKA (reference sequence). The CDR3 spans 15 residues. For the CDR3, the DNA is TGCAGTGCTAGGGGGCCGGGGGACTCAGTAAAGGGCTACACCTTC. This codes for CSARGPGDSVKGYTF.

The table lists this clonotype with many counts. The chain employs TRBV29-1 and TRBJ2-5; 9 bases agree with TRBD2. The CDR3 sequence is 15 residues long. CDR1 and CDR2 (germline): SQVTM, ANQGSEA. The V segment lost 1 base and the J segment 2 bases; nucleotides outside the gene matches: 5. DNA for the CDR3: TGCAGCGTTGAAGGAAGACTAGCGGAGCAAGAGACCCAGTACTTC. Its protein is CSVEGRLAEQETQYF.

This clonotype was found many times. The V call is TRBV6-5, the J call TRBJ1-2, with unresolved D. There are 15 residues in the CDR3. The germline gives CDR1 MNHEY, CDR2 SVGAGI. Trimming took 0 bases from V and 4 from J, leaving 12 bases between them. CDR3 in DNA: TGTGCCAGCAGTTACTCCGCTAATGGAGGCTATGGCTACACCTTC. Residues: CASSYSANGGYGYTF.

This clonotype was recorded at least ten times. V and J are TRBV7-2 and TRBJ2-7, with 8 bases matching TRBD2. This CDR3 region has 14 residues. J lost 5 bases, V lost 4 bases, and 7 bases had no gene match. Per the germline V gene, CDR1 is SGHTA and CDR2 is FQGNSA. CDR3 loop: CASSSPTGGNEQYF. The CDR3 DNA sequence: TGTGCCAGCAGCTCACCGACGGGGGGGAACGAGCAGTACTTC.

This clonotype was seen only a few times. A much larger clone differs by one base, so this may be a read error. The rearrangement joins TRBV6-2 or TRBV6-3 to TRBJ2-7, with 8 bases identical to TRBD2. J lost 7 bases, V lost 2 bases, and 10 bases had no gene match. CDR1 and CDR2 from the germline V gene are MNHEY and SVGEGT. The CDR3 length is 15 residues. The CDR3 region is CASSYPLQRGLEQYF. The CDR3 nucleotides are TGTGCCAGCAGTTACCCCCTCCAGCGGGGGCTTGAGCAGTACTTC.

This clonotype was seen at least ten times. V gene TRBV7-9 combines with J gene TRBJ2-7; D unresolved. V lost 0 bases, J lost 2 bases, and 11 bases lay in between. The CDR3 covers 15 residues. The germline gives CDR1 SEHNR, CDR2 FQNEAQ (reference sequence). The CDR3 sequence: CASSLAQDVTYEQYF. CDR3 nucleotide sequence: TGTGCCAGCAGCTTAGCGCAGGACGTGACCTACGAGCAGTACTTC.